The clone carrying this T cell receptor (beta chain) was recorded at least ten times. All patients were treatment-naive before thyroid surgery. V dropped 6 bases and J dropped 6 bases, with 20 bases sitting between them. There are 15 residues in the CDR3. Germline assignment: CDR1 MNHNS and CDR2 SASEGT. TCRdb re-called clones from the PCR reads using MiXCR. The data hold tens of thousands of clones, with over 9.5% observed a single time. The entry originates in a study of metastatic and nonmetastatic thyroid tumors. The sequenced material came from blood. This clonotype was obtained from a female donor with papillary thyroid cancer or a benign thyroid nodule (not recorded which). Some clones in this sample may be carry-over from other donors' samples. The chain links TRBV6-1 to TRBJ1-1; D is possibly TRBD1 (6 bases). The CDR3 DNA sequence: TGTGCCAGCAGCCATAACAGGGTTCTGGTGTCTGAAGCTTTCTTT. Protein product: CASSHNRVLVSEAFF.